The T cell receptor beta chain under discussion was sequenced for a study of molecular identifiers for immune sequencing clone quantification (dated by TCRdb to 2016 to 2019). About the investigation overall: In a replicate experiment, RNA from about 20,000 or 100,000 naive CD8 T cells was split into five aliquots, four of which were sequenced. The study was a methods study using CD8 T cells to benchmark molecular-identifier clustering-based TCR repertoire sequencing (MIDCIRS) and TCR RNA copy counting.

About this clonotype: Its antigen remains unidentified. Germline is not matched at one junction end, which may reflect a read error.

Library preparation employed PCR. Sequenced using a NextSeq 500. Bulk TCR libraries were made following a previously described method, with the TCR primers given in Table S5. Total RNA was purified with the Qiagen AllPrep DNA/RNA kit. Before analysis, reads from multiple sequencing runs of one library were combined. In the source study's methods: Reads were retained only if the reads had an exact TCR constant sequence, and the retained reads were trimmed to 150 nt and grouped according to their 12-nt molecular barcodes. Reads within each barcode group were sub-clustered using a 15% Levenshtein threshold, and quality-weighted consensus sequences were constructed for each RNA molecule. Non-functional sequences were removed, as were lower-count sequences one edit away from another. Based on fitting two negative binomial distributions, any barcode sub-cluster with under 20% of the maximum read count was discarded. The public reads were run again by TCRdb, first through fastp at Q25 and then through MiXCR, and only productive beta chains were kept. Merged by CDR3 protein, the rows form single entries marked with the most common genes and DNA. The V and J calls come from TCRdb's annotation, not from the publication. For this sample there are 490,000 or so distinct CDR3 sequences; 25% appear just once. Around 0.8% of the sample is in the top ten clones.

Libraries of naive CD8 T cells were generated from around 20,000 to 1,000,000 sorted cells, with 10%, 30% or 50% of the purified RNA used. Naive CD8 T cells, defined as CD8+CD4-CCR7+CD45RA+, were FACS-sorted into RLT Plus buffer on a BD FACSAria II. Around 10 TCR copies' worth of Jurkat RNA were spiked into about 20,000-1,100,000 naive CD8 T cell samples to test detection sensitivity. Enrichment of CD8 T cells was done with RosetteSep CD8+ T Cell Enrichment Cocktail plus Ficoll-Paque, and ACK red cell lysis came afterward. Reading from cysteine to phenylalanine, the CDR3 counts 15 amino acids. Only the CDR3 part of the read is kept: 45 bases, read in frame from the first base. CDR1 and CDR2 are drawn from the germline V gene: SGHRS, YFSETQ. Overall results and qualifications from the work: Modeling indicated approximately 3.2 TCR RNA copies recovered per cell, compared with 7.5 to 10 by digital PCR, which implies a capture efficiency of 25% to 35%. Clones above 20 RNA copies held over 98% of molecules in CMV-specific effector cells but under 1% in naive cells. When barcode sub-clustering was left out, chimeric consensus sequences inflated TCR diversity, with chimeras reaching as high as 47%. The sizes of highly expanded clones could end up underestimated when identical TCR molecules share a barcode. Spiked-in Jurkat TCR RNA equal to a single cell's worth was reported to be detectable even within one million naive CD8 T cells. Spiked-in Jurkat TCR RNA (10 copies' worth), which is not part of the donor repertoire, was contained in the naive libraries.

The clonotype comes from a human donor in good health. Some libraries in this study had Jurkat cell RNA spiked in. The chain uses TRBV5-1 and TRBJ2-1; the junction holds 8 bases that match TRBD2. The sequenced sample was naive CD8+ T cells from blood, with Jurkat cell RNA spiked in. In light of the paper, this sample's cell subset or site label describes: FACS-sorted CD8+CD4-CCR7+CD45RA+ naive T cells. This receptor has the CDR3 CASSLAGGPYNAQFF. The nucleotide sequence is given as TGCGCCAGCAGCTTGGCGGGGGGGCCCTACAATGCGCAGTTCTTC.